Listed here are 23 T cell receptor beta chains from one sample, sequenced in a study of identifying expanded T cells in peripheral blood. Profiling relied on immunoSEQ multiplex PCR, and the TCRdb table lists in-frame clones only, not all of them. The sample has about 130,000 clones, about 88% seen once; the top ten hold 7% to 10%. The source material was blood. These receptors were collected from a person between 18 and 70 years old in good health.

In DNA, the CDR3 is TGCGCCAGCAGATACGGCACAGATACGCAGTATTTT. Residues: CASRYGTDTQYF. The rearrangement uses TRBV5-1 and TRBJ2-3; D remains ambiguous. CDR1 and CDR2 (germline): SGHRS, YFSETQ. CDR3 length equals 12 residues. V was shortened by 5 bases and J by 1 base, with 5 bases between the two germline ends.

The rearrangement uses TRBV5-4 and TRBJ2-2; D assignment may be TRBD1 or TRBD2 (6 bases each). CDR3 size: 15 residues. CDR1 and CDR2 from the germline V gene are SGHNT and YYREEE (reference sequence). Trimming removed 0 bases from V and 4 bases from J, with 10 bases in between. CDR3 loop: CASSLGGAGTGELFF. In DNA, the CDR3 is TGTGCCAGCAGCTTGGGGGGGGCTGGCACCGGGGAGCTGTTTTTT. The full variable domain, completed using reference TRBV5-4 and TRBJ2-2, is ETGVTQSPTHLIKTRGQQVTLRCSSQSGHNTVSWYQQALGQGPQFIFQYYREEENGRGNFPPRFSGLQFPNYSSELNVNALELDDSALYLCASSLGGAGTGELFFGEGSRLTVL.

V and J are TRBV7-6 and TRBJ2-7, with a possible D match to TRBD2 (5 bases). CDR1 and CDR2 (germline): SGHVS, FNYEAQ. This CDR3 spans 14 amino acids. Trimming stripped 4 bases from V and 0 bases from J, with 10 bases between. Here the CDR3 reads CASSWRASSYEQYF. CDR3 nucleotide sequence: TGTGCCAGCAGCTGGCGGGCCAGCTCCTACGAGCAGTACTTC. The whole variable domain, remainder taken from reference TRBV7-6 and TRBJ2-7, is GAGVSQSPRYKVTKRGQDVALRCDPISGHVSLYWYRQALGQGPEFLTYFNYEAQQDKSGLPNDRFSAERPEGSISTLTIQRTEQRDSAMYRCASSWRASSYEQYFGPGTRLTVT.

The CDR3 DNA sequence: TGTGCCAGCAGTGGTCGGCAGGGCGCTGGAAACACCATATATTTT. Amino acid sequence: CASSGRQGAGNTIYF. The chain recombines TRBV28 with TRBJ1-3, with D possibly matching TRBD1 (5 bases). Germline V gene sequence: CDR1 MDHEN, CDR2 SYDVKM. The CDR3 contains 15 residues. V was clipped by 5 bases and J by 2 bases, with 13 bases between them.

The chain is built from TRBV7-2 and TRBJ1-5; D is possibly TRBD1 (6 bases). V dropped 6 bases and J dropped 0 bases, with 9 bases sitting between them. The CDR3 has 14 residues. Looked up from germline, CDR1 is SGHTA and CDR2 is FQGNSA. In nucleotides, the CDR3 is TGTGCCAGCAGTTGGACAGCTAGCAATCAGCCCCAGCATTTT. Protein product: CASSWTASNQPQHF.

V is TRBV9 and J is TRBJ2-5, with 8 nucleotides matching TRBD1. Germline CDR1 and CDR2: SGDLS and YYNGEE. This CDR3 region has 16 residues. After removal of 2 bases from V and 4 bases from J, the junction contained 10 bases not matched to a gene. CDR3: CASSVQGASGGETQYF. The CDR3 DNA sequence: TGTGCCAGCAGCGTTCAGGGGGCGTCGGGCGGAGAGACCCAGTACTTC.

The CDR3 nucleotides are TGTGCCAGCAGCGTGGAGCTTAATCAGCCCCAGCATTTT. Amino acid sequence: CASSVELNQPQHF. This rearrangement joins TRBV9 to TRBJ1-5; D call uncertain. There are 13 residues in the CDR3. V was clipped by 2 bases and J by 4 bases, with 7 bases between them. Germline CDR1 and CDR2: SGDLS and YYNGEE. The full variable domain, completed using reference TRBV9 and TRBJ1-5, is DSGVTQTPKHLITATGQRVTLRCSPRSGDLSVYWYQQSLDQGLQFLIQYYNGEERAKGNILERFSAQQFPDLHSELNLSSLELGDSALYFCASSVELNQPQHFGDGTRLSIL.

The rearrangement uses TRBV7-9 and TRBJ2-7, with D possibly being TRBD2 (6 bases). The CDR3 loop spans 15 amino acids. The V gene lost 1 base and the J gene lost 2 bases, with 12 bases spanning the gap. Looked up from germline, CDR1 is SEHNR and CDR2 is FQNEAQ (reference sequence). The CDR3 DNA reads TGTGCCAGCAGCTTAGGAAAGGGACTCGCCTACGAGCAGTACTTC. Its translation is CASSLGKGLAYEQYF.

In DNA, the CDR3 is TGTGCCAGCAGCGAACGACCCGGGACAGGCACCGGGGAGCTGTTTTTT. This encodes CASSERPGTGTGELFF. The chain recombines TRBV25-1 with TRBJ2-2, with TRBD1 matching over 8 bases. The CDR3 extends over 16 amino acids. J gave up 4 bases and V 6 bases, and 10 bases lay outside the gene matches. Germline CDR1 reads MGHDK; CDR2 reads SYGVNS.

V is TRBV2 and J is TRBJ1-3, with D uncertain. Germline CDR1 and CDR2: SNHLY and FYNNEI. Deletions cut 7 bases from V and 0 bases from J, with 13 bases between. This CDR3 spans 15 amino acids. The CDR3 region is CASTFSEISGNTIYF. In DNA, the CDR3 is TGTGCCAGCACGTTTTCAGAAATCTCTGGAAACACCATATATTTT.

The V gene is TRBV6-6, the J gene TRBJ2-7; 8 bases align to TRBD1. J gave up 3 bases and V 11 bases, and 15 bases lay outside the gene matches. The germline CDR1 and CDR2 sequences are MNHNY and SVGAGI (reference sequence). CDR3 length equals 15 residues. The CDR3 DNA follows: TGTGCCTCCACGGACAGGGACAAGGGGGGCTACGAGCAGTACTTC. It translates to CASTDRDKGGYEQYF.

This sequence joins TRBV19 and TRBJ1-3; D gene uncertain. Germline V CDR1 and CDR2: LNHDA, SQIVND (reference sequence). Trimming pared 7 bases from V and 0 bases from J, leaving 10 bases between. The CDR3 is 14 residues long. The CDR3 reads CASTEHYSGNTIYF. In DNA form, the CDR3 reads TGTGCCAGTACAGAGCATTACTCTGGAAACACCATATATTTT.

The gene calls are TRBV4-1 and TRBJ1-5, with 10 bases that match TRBD1. V dropped 5 bases and J dropped 5; count of bases not matched to a gene: 6. The CDR3 consists of 15 residues. From germline, CDR1 is MGHRA and CDR2 YSYEKL. CDR3 DNA: TGCGCCAGCAGCGAGACAGGGGGCGATCATCAGCCCCAGCATTTT. This encodes CASSETGGDHQPQHF.

J is TRBJ2-1 and V is TRBV5-1, with TRBD1 as a possible D gene (5 bases). Trimming pared 0 bases from V and 1 base from J, leaving 8 bases between. From germline, CDR1 is SGHRS and CDR2 YFSETQ. The length of the CDR3 is 15 residues. CDR3 DNA sequence: TGCGCCAGCAGCTTGGGGGGCCATTCCTACAATGAGCAGTTCTTC. Protein sequence: CASSLGGHSYNEQFF.

This chain joins TRBV6-1 and TRBJ1-3; D unresolved. The CDR3 totals 14 residues. V was trimmed by 2 bases and J by 2 bases, leaving 7 bases between them. The germline V gene encodes CDR1 MNHNS and CDR2 SASEGT. In nucleotides, the CDR3 is TGTGCCAGCAGTGAATCAGGTGCTGGAAACACCATATATTTT. It specifies CASSESGAGNTIYF.

This rearrangement joins TRBV7-2 to TRBJ2-3; D is ambiguous. V lost 4 bases and J 0 bases, leaving 8 bases between the germline ends. This CDR3 comprises 14 residues. From germline, CDR1 is SGHTA and CDR2 FQGNSA. The CDR3 loop is CASSSFGSTDTQYF. DNA of the CDR3: TGTGCCAGCAGCTCCTTTGGCAGCACAGATACGCAGTATTTT.

The chain is built from TRBV7-9 and TRBJ1-2; D remains unclear. Trimming removed 1 base at V and 6 bases at J, with 12 bases between. The CDR3 spans 14 residues. Germline CDR1 is SEHNR and CDR2 is FQNEAQ (reference sequence). Written as DNA, the CDR3 is TGTGCCAGCAGCTTAGATGTCGCTAGGCATGGCTACACCTTC. It encodes CASSLDVARHGYTF.

J is TRBJ2-1 and V is TRBV5-1; 12 nucleotides match TRBD2. The CDR3 spans 14 residues. Germline assignment: CDR1 SGHRS and CDR2 YFSETQ. J gave up 10 bases and V 6 bases, and 8 bases lay outside the gene matches. The CDR3 DNA follows: TGCGCCAGCACCTGGCTAGCGGGAGGGCGAGAGCAGTTCTTC. Translated: CASTWLAGGREQFF.

The V call is TRBV6-5, the J call TRBJ1-2; 7 bases align to TRBD1. The CDR3 sequence is 14 residues long. Germline V CDR1 and CDR2: MNHEY, SVGAGI. Unmatched junction bases numbered 6, after V lost 6 bases and J lost 2 bases. Here the CDR3 DNA reads TGTGCCAGCAGCCTAGGGGGCGTAAACTATGGCTACACCTTC. This translates into CASSLGGVNYGYTF.

The genes are TRBV28 and TRBJ2-1, with D possibly matching TRBD2 (5 bases). Germline V gene lookup returns CDR1 MDHEN and CDR2 SYDVKM. The CDR3 is 16 residues long. Trimming pared 4 bases from V and 9 bases from J, leaving 22 bases between. DNA for the CDR3: TGTGCCAGCAGTTCAGGACTCTCTTCCTGGATCAGTGAGCAGTTCTTC. Its protein product is CASSSGLSSWISEQFF.

The chain has TRBV7-8 and TRBJ2-1; TRBD2 matches at 7 bases. V dropped 0 bases and J dropped 1; count of bases not matched to a gene: 3. CDR3 size: 16 residues. Germline V lookup: CDR1 SGHVS, CDR2 FQNEAQ. CDR3 nucleotide sequence: TGTGCCAGCAGCTTAGCGCGACTAGCTTCCTACAATGAGCAGTTCTTC. Amino acid sequence: CASSLARLASYNEQFF.

The V call is TRBV2, the J call TRBJ2-5; no clear D. The CDR3 runs to 12 residues. The germline gives CDR1 SNHLY, CDR2 FYNNEI. Trimming took 7 bases from V and 1 from J, leaving 7 bases between them. CDR3 in amino acids: CASTASQETQYF. In DNA, the CDR3 is TGTGCCAGCACAGCTAGCCAAGAGACCCAGTACTTC.

V usage is TRBV28 and J usage is TRBJ2-2; no definite D call. V lost 6 bases to trimming and J lost 5 bases, with 7 bases between them. The CDR3 has 12 residues. The V gene's germline CDR1 is MDHEN and CDR2 SYDVKM. This CDR3 is CASRERTGELFF. In DNA, the CDR3 is TGTGCCAGCAGGGAAAGGACCGGGGAGCTGTTTTTT.